Listed here are 3 T cell receptor beta chains from one sample, sequenced in a study of blood T cell repertoires in COVID-19. Only in-frame clones appear in the TCRdb table, and some are missing; sequencing was by immunoSEQ multiplex PCR. The sample holds about 330,000 clones; 86% are singletons and the top ten take 1.5% to 2%. Sequenced sample: peripheral blood. The receptors stem from a woman aged 45-60 years with acute or convalescent COVID-19.

The chain carries TRBV10-3 and TRBJ2-5; 9 bases are a match to TRBD1. The CDR3 spans 15 residues. Germline CDR1 and CDR2: ENHRY and SYGVKD. The junction had 3 bases not matched to a gene; V was cut back by 2 bases and J by 2 bases. DNA of the CDR3: TGTGCCATCAGTGAGGCCGGACAGGGGCAAGAGACCCAGTACTTC. Translation: CAISEAGQGQETQYF.

The chain recombines TRBV5-5 with TRBJ2-7; D is uncertain. Between the trimmed V and J ends, which lost 0 bases and 2 bases, there was a span of 9 bases. The CDR3 spans 14 residues. Germline V gene sequence: CDR1 SGHKS, CDR2 YYEKEE (reference sequence). This CDR3 is CASSLELTAYEQYF. The CDR3 bases are TGTGCCAGCAGCTTGGAACTGACTGCCTACGAGCAGTACTTC.

V gene TRBV28 combines with J gene TRBJ2-3, with 9 bases matching TRBD2. The CDR3 totals 16 residues. The J segment lost 4 bases and the V segment lost 7 bases, leaving 12 bases of the junction unmatched. Looked up from germline, CDR1 is MDHEN and CDR2 is SYDVKM. The CDR3 protein is CASTRWGGRGPDTQYF. The CDR3 DNA sequence: TGTGCCAGCACGCGATGGGGCGGGAGGGGGCCAGATACGCAGTATTTT.